Below are 5 T cell receptor beta chains sequenced from a single sample in a study of neurological immune-mediated disorders. TCRdb re-called the 5' RACE reads through MiXCR, storing one row per CDR3 protein. The sample yields 78,000 or so distinct CDR3 sequences, about 5.2% seen once. The sample comprised PBMCs. Receptors originate from a woman younger than 45 with multiple sclerosis.

The sample holds a few counts of this clonotype. A read error may account for a junction end that differs from germline. J is TRBJ1-6 and V is TRBV10-1; no clear D gene. Germline V CDR1 and CDR2: WNHNN, SYGVQD (reference sequence). The CDR3 spans 12 residues. CDR3 sequence: CASSDGDSTLNF. CDR3 in DNA: TGCGCCAGCAGTGATGGTGATTCAACCCTCAACTTT.

At least ten counts were recorded for this clonotype. The genes are TRBV5-1 and TRBJ2-7, with 10 bases lining up with TRBD2. This CDR3 comprises 16 residues. Germline V gene lookup returns CDR1 SGHRS and CDR2 YFSETQ. Trimming at V came to 0 bases and at J to 4 bases, leaving 7 bases not matched to a gene. The CDR3 here is CASSLGGGLAKYEQYF. The CDR3 DNA reads as TGCGCCAGCAGCTTGGGGGGGGGACTAGCGAAATACGAGCAGTACTTC. Full variable domain (outside the CDR3, taken from reference TRBV5-1 and TRBJ2-7): KAGVTQTPRYLIKTRGQQVTLSCSPISGHRSVSWYQQTPGQGLQFLFEYFSETQRNKGNFPGRFSGRQFSNSRSEMNVSTLELGDSALYLCASSLGGGLAKYEQYFGPGTRLTVT.

This clonotype was picked up many times. The chain links TRBV6-5 to TRBJ2-1; no firm D call. The CDR3 runs to 15 residues. Per the germline V gene, CDR1 is MNHEY and CDR2 is SVGAGI. Trimming removed 0 bases at V and 6 bases at J, with 12 bases between. Here the CDR3 reads CASSYSYSKSNEQFF. The CDR3 DNA reads as TGTGCCAGCAGTTACTCTTATTCGAAATCCAATGAGCAGTTCTTC.

This clonotype was observed at least ten times. The chain employs TRBV20-1 and TRBJ1-5; tentative D call: TRBD1 (5 bases). Trimming pared 3 bases from V and 4 bases from J, leaving 10 bases between. The CDR3 extends over 13 amino acids. CDR1 and CDR2 from the germline V gene are DFQATT and SNEGSKA (reference sequence). The CDR3 reads CSARGRENQPQHF. For the CDR3, the DNA is TGCAGTGCTAGGGGCAGGGAGAATCAGCCCCAGCATTTT.

In this sample, this clonotype turned up many times. The rearrangement links TRBV5-1 to TRBJ2-1, with TRBD2 matching 8 bases. Losses at the gene ends were 1 base for V and 0 bases for J; bases not matched to a gene: 6. Germline V gene lookup returns CDR1 SGHRS and CDR2 YFSETQ. This CDR3 is built from 17 residues. The CDR3 sequence: CASSLMSSGSSYNEQFF. DNA of the CDR3: TGCGCCAGCAGCTTGATGTCCAGCGGGAGCTCCTACAATGAGCAGTTCTTC.